The 6 T cell receptor beta chains listed next were all sequenced from one sample in a study of T cells in Graves' hyperthyroidism and ophthalmopathy. The source material, RNA transcripts, was used to amplify TCR beta CDR3 regions. HTBI primers were the set used in a first-round RT-PCR of the TCR CDR3. From the multiplex PCR reads, TCRdb called clonotypes with MiXCR, one entry per CDR3 protein. Of 530,000 or so distinct CDR3 sequences in the sample, 24% were seen once. The specimen was blood. The receptors derive from a woman in her twenties or thirties with Graves' ophthalmopathy.

This rearrangement joins TRBV7-6 to TRBJ1-2, with D possibly matching TRBD1 (5 bases). The germline V gene has CDR1 SGHVS and CDR2 FNYEAQ. This CDR3 contains 13 residues. Trimming left V 1 base short and J 7 bases short, with 10 bases between. This chain's CDR3 is CASSLGGEAGYTF. CDR3 in DNA: TGTGCCAGCAGCTTAGGAGGGGAAGCTGGCTACACCTTC.

The chain recombines TRBV6-2 or TRBV6-3 with TRBJ1-2; D gene unclear. CDR1 is MNHEY, CDR2 SVGEGT, per germline. The CDR3 sequence is 15 residues long. Trimming shortened V by 0 bases and J by 4 bases, and 12 bases separated the two germline ends. As DNA, the CDR3 is TGTGCCAGCAGTTACTCTAATGCTTGGGGCTATGGCTACACCTTC. It translates to CASSYSNAWGYGYTF.

About this clonotype: The conserved phenylalanine or tryptophan normally closing the CDR3 is absent here, so this likely arose from a read error. V usage is TRBV2 and J usage is TRBJ1-1; D gene uncertain. The CDR3 extends over 12 amino acids. Germline V lookup: CDR1 SNHLY, CDR2 FYNNEI. Trimming removed 9 bases from V and 6 bases from J, with 14 bases in between. As DNA, the CDR3 is TGTGCCAGTGATCCCAGGCAGGCTGAAGCTTTCCTT. It translates to CASDPRQAEAFL.

The chain recombines TRBV11-2 with TRBJ2-3; 11 positions match TRBD2. In germline, CDR1 is SGHAT, CDR2 FQNNGV. The length of the CDR3 is 15 residues. J gave up 7 bases and V 5 bases, and 8 bases lay outside the gene matches. The CDR3 DNA reads TGTGCCAGCAGCCCGACTAGCGGGGCGTTATATACGCAGTATTTT. Protein: CASSPTSGALYTQYF.

This clonotype was seen at least ten times. The rearrangement links TRBV12-3 or TRBV12-4 to TRBJ1-1; a weak D match, TRBD1 (6 bases). Trimming cost V 5 bases and J 11 bases, with 18 bases left between them. This CDR3 region has 13 residues. Here the CDR3 reads CASSPRTAPGAFF. CDR3 coding DNA: TGTGCCAGCAGTCCGAGGACAGCCCCAGGGGCTTTCTTT.

This clonotype occurred many times. V and J are TRBV11-1 and TRBJ2-5, with 9 nucleotides matching TRBD1. This CDR3 is 17 amino acids long. Per germline, CDR1 SGHAT and CDR2 FQDESV (reference sequence). With V trimmed by 2 bases and J by 2 bases, 9 bases remained unmatched. CDR3 sequence (DNA): TGTGCCAGCAGCTTAATCTTTGGGGACAGGGTACAAGAGACCCAGTACTTC. Translating gives CASSLIFGDRVQETQYF.